The clone carrying this T cell receptor (beta chain) was seen once. As yet, its antigen is unknown. Sequencing was performed with immunoSEQ multiplex PCR; in TCRdb, only in-frame clones are kept and a portion is missing. This table holds about 1.5 million clones, approximately 98% found once. This sample is drawn from a study of shared clonotypes between healthy human individuals. Findings of the study overall: The study found lower generation probabilities in non-shared clonotypes than in those shared by all four donors. Sequencing depth was predicted to influence how clonotypes are shared among donors.

The CDR3 consists of 14 residues. The germline gives CDR1 SGHAT, CDR2 FQNNGV. Trimming took off 5 bases at V and 5 bases at J, with 16 bases between the two ends. The rearrangement joins TRBV11-2 to TRBJ2-7; no definite D call. This TCR came from a young man in good health. The sequenced sample consisted of naive CD4+ T cells sorted from blood. Subset described: CD45RA+ positively selected. The CDR3 region is CASSTITFLNEQYF. CDR3 in DNA: TGTGCCAGCAGCACTATAACCTTCTTGAACGAGCAGTACTTC.